This entry lists 6 T cell receptor beta chains sequenced from one sample in a study of monozygotic twins with inflammatory bowel disease (dated by TCRdb to about 2019). Library preparation was by 5' RACE. The run used an Illumina HiSeq 2500. Through TCRdb reprocessing, the reads give one entry per CDR3 protein sequence; DNA is omitted. This sample's listing comprises approximately 400,000 distinct CDR3 sequences. Approximately 2.3% of the sample is held by the ten biggest clonotypes. Sequences were obtained from blood. These receptors were obtained from a human donor with ulcerative colitis or Crohn's disease, or a healthy co-twin of an affected twin (not recorded which).

This chain joins TRBV27 and TRBJ2-7; absent DNA, TCRdb's TRBD1 call cannot be checked. Germline CDR1 and CDR2: MNHEY and SMNVEV (reference sequence). The CDR3 is 14 residues long. The CDR3 loop is CASSLSQGSYEQYF.

This chain connects TRBV7-9 to TRBJ2-7. Germline loops: CDR1 SEHNR, CDR2 FQNEAQ (reference sequence). This CDR3 is built from 14 residues. CDR3 region: CASSLVTGPYEQYF.

The chain uses TRBV28 and TRBJ1-1; TCRdb indicates TRBD1, and absent DNA this call remains unverified. This CDR3 has 15 residues. The V gene's germline CDR1 is MDHEN and CDR2 SYDVKM. The CDR3 region is CASRGGQGEWTEAFF.

The V gene is TRBV21-1, the J gene TRBJ1-6. TRBV21-1 is tagged as a pseudogene. The CDR3 has 17 amino acids. This CDR3 is CASRHSSHGSSNSPLHF.

V is TRBV20-1 and J is TRBJ2-7; there is no DNA to check the TCRdb D call of TRBD2. Germline V gene data show CDR1 as DFQATT and CDR2 as SNEGSKA (reference sequence). The CDR3 consists of 15 residues. This chain's CDR3 is CSASSPLGLHYEQYF.

The CDR3 is CASSQLAQMNTEAFF. The V gene is TRBV16, the J gene TRBJ1-1. The CDR3 spans 15 residues. Germline loops: CDR1 KGHSY, CDR2 FQNENV.